A selection of T cell receptor beta chains follows, all from one sample in a study of blood T cell repertoires in COVID-19. Assay: immunoSEQ multiplex PCR; the TCRdb copy retains only in-frame clones and omits some. Among 80,000 or so clones, 86% were seen once, and the ten largest hold roughly a sixth. Sequencing input: peripheral blood. The receptors come from a human donor in a cohort sampled during active COVID-19. CDR3s include the opening cysteine and the closing phenylalanine or tryptophan. Fields, in order: D gene, clone size, CDR3 length, J gene, V gene, CDR3 DNA, CDR3 protein. A D gene is named only where the DNA matches it firmly. Size is omitted from some rows. Given values are once, few, many or a class for expanded clones.

TRBD1	.	15	TRBJ1-1	TRBV18	TGTGCCAGCTCGCGCCGGGACAGGGGAGGCACTGAAGCTTTCTTT	CASSRRDRGGTEAFF
TRBD2	.	16	TRBJ2-3	TRBV19	TGTGCCAGTAGTATGGCGGGACTAGCGGGGGCAGATACGCAGTATTTT	CASSMAGLAGADTQYF
.	.	15	TRBJ1-1	TRBV5-1	TGCGCCAGCAGCCCCTTGGCACAGAAGAACACTGAAGCTTTCTTT	CASSPLAQKNTEAFF
.	.	14	TRBJ2-3	TRBV28	TGTGCCAGCAGTTTGGGAGCGAGCACAGATACGCAGTATTTT	CASSLGASTDTQYF
TRBD2	.	17	TRBJ2-3	TRBV3-1/TRBV3-2	TGTGCCAGCAGCCGGCTGGGACTAGCGGGAGGGGGAGATACGCAGTATTTT	CASSRLGLAGGGDTQYF
.	.	16	TRBJ2-5	TRBV6-1	TGTGCCAGCAGTGATTCAGGGCGACGGGCCCAAGAGACCCAGTACTTC	CASSDSGRRAQETQYF
.	.	13	TRBJ1-1	TRBV2	TGTGCCAGCAGTGAGGCGGGGAACACTGAAGCTTTCTTT	CASSEAGNTEAFF
TRBD2	.	15	TRBJ2-3	TRBV5-1	TGCGCCAGCAGCTATAGCGGGACTAGCACAGATACGCAGTATTTT	CASSYSGTSTDTQYF
TRBD1	.	17	TRBJ1-1	TRBV5-4	TGTGCCAGCAGCTCCCCCGCTAAGGGACAGGGGTCCACTGAAGCTTTCTTT	CASSSPAKGQGSTEAFF
.	.	15	TRBJ2-5	TRBV4-1	TGCGCCAGCAGCCAAGACGAGAGGGCGTATGAGACCCAGTACTTC	CASSQDERAYETQYF
TRBD1	.	15	TRBJ2-7	TRBV18	TGTGCCAGCTCACCACAGGGACAGGCCTCCTACGAGCAGTACTTC	CASSPQGQASYEQYF
TRBD2	.	17	TRBJ2-2	TRBV18	TGTGCCAGCTCACCATCTAAACTAGCGGGGGACACCGGGGAGCTGTTTTTT	CASSPSKLAGDTGELFF
TRBD2	.	15	TRBJ2-7	TRBV7-2	TGTGCCAGCAGCTCCTCTGTGCGGGGGTCCTACGAGCAGTACTTC	CASSSSVRGSYEQYF
TRBD1	.	16	TRBJ2-1	TRBV24-1	TGTGCCACCAGCCCTCGGGGGACAGGGTATTACAATGAGCAGTTCTTC	CATSPRGTGYYNEQFF
TRBD1	.	15	TRBJ2-1	TRBV28	TGTGCCAGCAGTTTATCGGGACAGGGTATAAATGAGCAGTTCTTC	CASSLSGQGINEQFF
TRBD2	.	16	TRBJ2-1	TRBV10-2	TGCGCCAGCAGTGAGTACCCTAGCGGGACCTACAATGAGCAGTTCTTC	CASSEYPSGTYNEQFF
TRBD1	.	15	TRBJ1-2	TRBV5-6	TGTGCCAGCAGCTTGGGAGACAGGGAGGCCTATGGCTACACCTTC	CASSLGDREAYGYTF
.	.	13	TRBJ2-7	TRBV6-2/TRBV6-3	TGTGCCAGCAGTTATGGCCAGGGGACCCCGCAGTACTTC	CASSYGQGTPQYF
.	.	14	TRBJ2-1	TRBV24-1	TGTGCCACCAGTGATTCGGGAGACGCTAGTGAGCAGTTCTTC	CATSDSGDASEQFF
TRBD1	.	16	TRBJ2-1	TRBV7-6	TGTGCCAGCAGCGTCGGGGACAGGGGAGTTTTCAATGAGCAGTTCTTC	CASSVGDRGVFNEQFF
.	.	16	TRBJ1-4	TRBV19	TGTGCCAGTAGTTCAGGCCTGTCCGCAACTAATGAAAAACTGTTTTTT	CASSSGLSATNEKLFF
.	.	13	TRBJ1-2	TRBV2	TGTGCCAGCAGTGGTGGAGGGAACTATGGCTACACCTTC	CASSGGGNYGYTF
.	.	15	TRBJ2-6	TRBV28	TGTGCCAGCAGTTTCGGTCTCTCTGGGGCCAACGTCCTGACTTTC	CASSFGLSGANVLTF
.	.	14	TRBJ2-3	TRBV3-1/TRBV3-2	TGTGCCAGCAGCCAAGGACAGTTCACAGATACGCAGTATTTT	CASSQGQFTDTQYF
.	.	15	TRBJ1-3	TRBV7-2	TGTGCCAGCAGCTTATCGGGCAGGGCAGGAAACACCATATATTTT	CASSLSGRAGNTIYF
.	.	12	TRBJ2-7	TRBV30	TGTGCCTGGAGCCACAGGGCCGGCGAGCAGTACTTC	CAWSHRAGEQYF
TRBD1	.	16	TRBJ1-6	TRBV27	TGTGCCAGCAGTTTTCGGTACGGACAGGGGAATTCACCCCTCCACTTT	CASSFRYGQGNSPLHF
TRBD1	.	17	TRBJ1-2	TRBV5-4	TGTGCCAGCAGCAAGAAGGACAGGGACCGATACACTAGGGGCTACACCTTC	CASSKKDRDRYTRGYTF
.	.	15	TRBJ2-5	TRBV7-3	TGTGCCAGCAGCTTAGGGCAACAGCCCCAAGAGACCCAGTACTTC	CASSLGQQPQETQYF
.	.	16	TRBJ1-1	TRBV4-1	TGCGCCAGCAGCCAACCTTACACAGCCATGAACACTGAAGCTTTCTTT	CASSQPYTAMNTEAFF
TRBD1	.	15	TRBJ1-6	TRBV5-4	TGTGCCAGCAGCGTACAGGGGGTTAATAATTCACCCCTCCACTTT	CASSVQGVNNSPLHF
.	once	17	TRBJ2-6	TRBV5-8	TGTGCCAGCAGCTTTTGGCAGGGAGGCCCTGGGGCCAACGTCCTGACTTTC	CASSFWQGGPGANVLTF
.	few	14	TRBJ2-1	TRBV5-4	TGTGCCAGCAGCTTGCCGGCGATAACAGGGGAGCAGTTCTTC	CASSLPAITGEQFF
TRBD2	.	15	TRBJ2-7	TRBV28	TGTGCCAGCACCACTGGCCCGGGGGGCTCCTACGAGCAGTACTTC	CASTTGPGGSYEQYF
TRBD2	.	14	TRBJ2-1	TRBV20-1	TGCAGTGCTAGTCGGCTAGCGGGAGTCAATGAGCAGTTCTTC	CSASRLAGVNEQFF
TRBD1	.	15	TRBJ2-5	TRBV6-6	TGTGCCAGCAGTTATTACGACAGGGCCAAAGAGACCCAGTACTTC	CASSYYDRAKETQYF